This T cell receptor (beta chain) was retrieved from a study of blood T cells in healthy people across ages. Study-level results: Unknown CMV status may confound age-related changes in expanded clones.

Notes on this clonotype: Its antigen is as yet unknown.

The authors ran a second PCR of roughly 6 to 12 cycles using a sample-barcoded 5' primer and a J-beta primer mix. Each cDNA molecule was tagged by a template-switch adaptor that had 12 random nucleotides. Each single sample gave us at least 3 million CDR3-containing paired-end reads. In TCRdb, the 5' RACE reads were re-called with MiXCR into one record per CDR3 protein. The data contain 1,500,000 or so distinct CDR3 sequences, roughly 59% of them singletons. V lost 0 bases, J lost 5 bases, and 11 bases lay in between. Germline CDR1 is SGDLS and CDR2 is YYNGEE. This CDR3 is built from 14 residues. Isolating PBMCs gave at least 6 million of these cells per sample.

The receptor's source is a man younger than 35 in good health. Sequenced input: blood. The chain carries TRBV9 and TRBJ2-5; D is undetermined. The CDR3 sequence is CASSVGAISETQYF. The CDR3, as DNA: TGTGCCAGCAGCGTAGGGGCTATATCCGAGACCCAGTACTTC.